This entry lists 2 T cell receptor beta chains sequenced from one sample in a study of shared clonotypes between healthy human individuals. Assay: immunoSEQ multiplex PCR; the TCRdb copy retains only in-frame clones and omits some. The sample records about 2 million clones, approximately 94% being singletons. CD45RO-negative cells were positively selected for CCR7, leaving out terminally differentiated effector memory CD45RA+ cells. Sequencing used naive CD8+ T cells sorted from blood. Source of these receptors: a man between 18 and 29 years old in good health.

The gene calls are TRBV6-5 and TRBJ1-1, with D unclear. CDR1 and CDR2 from the germline V gene are MNHEY and SVGAGI. The CDR3 runs 14 residues. Trimming removed 5 bases at V and 3 bases at J, with 13 bases between. This chain's CDR3 is CASSTPGVHTEAFF. CDR3 nucleotides: TGTGCCAGCAGTACCCCCGGGGTTCACACTGAAGCTTTCTTT.

The genes are TRBV13 and TRBJ2-2; TRBD1 matches at 8 bases. The CDR3 has 16 amino acids. The ends lost 0 bases at V and 4 bases at J; junction bases unmatched: 4. The germline V gene encodes CDR1 PRHDT and CDR2 FYEKMQ (reference sequence). The CDR3 sequence is CASSLGLGQVTGELFF. CDR3 nucleotides: TGTGCCAGCAGCTTAGGCCTGGGACAGGTCACCGGGGAGCTGTTTTTT.